A single sample gave rise to the 17 T cell receptor beta chains below, sequenced in a study of CD4 T cells in relation to SARS-CoV-2 and coronaviruses. Antigen specificity for these receptors is unknown. Here immunoSEQ multiplex PCR was the method, and the copy in TCRdb shows in-frame clones only, minus some. The sample yields some 11,000 clones, almost 80% seen once. The unexposed donors gave CD4+ T cells in about 2010-2019, prior to COVID-19. After approximately ten days of culture, CD4+ T cells were isolated. Sequencing was done on a sample of CD4+ T cells from PBMCs, cultured in vitro. The receptors were gathered from a human donor in good health.

The sample holds a few counts of this clone. The gene calls are TRBV6-2 or TRBV6-3 and TRBJ1-1; D ambiguous. Germline CDR1 MNHEY, CDR2 SVGEGT. The ends were cut back, 2 bases at V and 3 bases at J, with 16 bases in the middle. CDR3 size: 16 residues. Here the CDR3 reads CASSYKRTLLDTEAFF. CDR3 bases: TGTGCCAGCAGTTACAAGAGAACTTTACTGGACACTGAAGCTTTCTTT.

In its sample, this clone was seen once. This sequence joins TRBV27 and TRBJ2-2, with D unresolved. V gave up 7 bases and J gave up 3 bases, with 15 bases separating them. The CDR3 spans 15 residues. In germline, CDR1 is MNHEY, CDR2 SMNVEV (reference sequence). CDR3: CASIASRSHTGELFF. CDR3 DNA: TGTGCCAGCATAGCTTCGAGGAGTCACACCGGGGAGCTGTTTTTT.

The rearrangement links TRBV4-3 to TRBJ2-1; D gene ambiguous. The CDR3 has 13 amino acids. Trimming stripped 0 bases from V and 2 bases from J, with 2 bases between. Germline V gene data show CDR1 as LGHNA and CDR2 as YSLEER. DNA of the CDR3: TGCGCCAGCAGCCAAGAGCCCTACAATGAGCAGTTCTTC. This gives the protein CASSQEPYNEQFF.

This clone was detected a few times. The chain employs TRBV7-2 and TRBJ1-4; TRBD1 agrees at 9 bases. V shed 2 bases and J 3 bases; nucleotides not matched to a gene: 13. CDR3 size: 19 residues. Germline V gives CDR1 SGHTA, CDR2 FQGNSA. The CDR3 coding sequence is TGTGCCAGCAGCTTAAGGGCCCCGGGACAGGGAATAGCTAATGAAAAACTGTTTTTT. The encoded protein is CASSLRAPGQGIANEKLFF.

This clone was recorded a few times. This sequence joins TRBV2 and TRBJ1-2; 7 positions agree with TRBD1. The V gene end was trimmed by 2 bases and the J gene end by 5 bases; junction bases not matched to a gene: 5. The CDR3 length is 14 residues. Germline V gene lookup returns CDR1 SNHLY and CDR2 FYNNEI. CDR3 bases: TGTGCCAGCAGTGAACAGGACAGGTCGTATGGCTACACCTTC. Translated: CASSEQDRSYGYTF.

The count of this clone is one. The rearrangement joins TRBV5-1 to TRBJ2-1, with 8 bases aligning to TRBD1. The CDR3 has 15 amino acids. J was trimmed by 7 bases and V by 4 bases; bases with no gene match: 10. Germline-derived CDR1 and CDR2 are SGHRS and YFSETQ. CDR3 nucleotides: TGCGCCAGCAGCCTGATTCAGGGGGCGAGGAATGAGCAGTTCTTC. Translation: CASSLIQGARNEQFF.

Sample share makes this clone large. This rearrangement joins TRBV5-5 to TRBJ1-5; D remains unclear. This CDR3 contains 13 residues. Trimming stripped 6 bases from V and 5 bases from J, with 12 bases between. Looked up from germline, CDR1 is SGHKS and CDR2 is YYEKEE (reference sequence). The CDR3 loop reads CASNAGVDQPQHF. CDR3 nucleotide sequence: TGTGCCAGCAATGCAGGCGTGGATCAGCCCCAGCATTTT.

The V and J genes are TRBV5-1 and TRBJ1-1; tentatively, D is TRBD1 (6 bases). The CDR3 extends over 15 amino acids. The V gene's germline CDR1 is SGHRS and CDR2 YFSETQ. V was trimmed by 4 bases and J by 5 bases, leaving 18 bases between them. The CDR3 here is CASSQREQGGTEAFF. The DNA of the CDR3 is TGCGCCAGCAGCCAGCGGGAACAGGGAGGAACTGAAGCTTTCTTT.

The V gene is TRBV30, the J gene TRBJ1-2, with D maybe TRBD1 (5 bases). Looked up from germline, CDR1 is GTSNPN and CDR2 is SVGIG (reference sequence). The V end was cut by 3 bases, the J end by 6 bases, with 11 bases between. The CDR3 spans 12 residues. The CDR3: CAWRKGRDGYTF. The CDR3 DNA sequence: TGTGCCTGGAGGAAGGGACGAGATGGCTACACCTTC.

This chain links TRBV10-3 with TRBJ1-2; no clear D. The CDR3 runs 15 residues. Germline CDR1 reads ENHRY; CDR2 reads SYGVKD. With 0 bases removed from V and 2 bases from J, the gap between germline ends came to 10 bases. In DNA form, the CDR3 reads TGTGCCATCAGTGAGTCGATCCGAGCGAACTATGGCTACACCTTC. Protein sequence: CAISESIRANYGYTF.

This chain links TRBV7-9 with TRBJ2-3; no firm D call. V lost 0 bases and J lost 6, with 13 bases in between. Germline V gives CDR1 SEHNR, CDR2 FQNEAQ (reference sequence). This CDR3 region has 15 residues. DNA for the CDR3: TGTGCCAGCAGCTTAGCGCTTGCGTCTGGGGATACGCAGTATTTT. Translating it yields CASSLALASGDTQYF.

The V and J genes are TRBV7-3 and TRBJ2-3; 10 bases are shared with TRBD1. After removal of 3 bases from V and 4 bases from J, the junction contained 1 base not matched to a gene. CDR1 SGHTA and CDR2 FQGTGA come from the germline V gene. The CDR3 totals 14 residues. The CDR3: CASSLTGGPDTQYF. Here the CDR3 DNA reads TGTGCCAGCAGCTTGACAGGGGGCCCAGATACGCAGTATTTT.

The chain carries TRBV18 and TRBJ1-1, with D possibly TRBD1 on 5 matching bases. Per germline, CDR1 KGHSH and CDR2 LQKENI. This CDR3 has 15 amino acids. Trimming removed 2 bases from V and 0 bases from J, with 10 bases in between. Written as DNA, the CDR3 is TGTGCCAGCTCACCAAGGGGCCCCATGAACACTGAAGCTTTCTTT. Its translation is CASSPRGPMNTEAFF.

This chain connects TRBV6-5 to TRBJ2-7; 7 positions match TRBD1. Trimming cost V 4 bases and J 9 bases; bases outside gene matches: 9. The CDR3 consists of 13 residues. The germline gives CDR1 MNHEY, CDR2 SVGAGI. The CDR3 region is CASSSLDRLGQYF. CDR3 nucleotides: TGTGCCAGCAGTTCCCTGGACAGGCTGGGGCAGTACTTC.

This clone was detected only a few times. The rearrangement links TRBV5-1 to TRBJ2-3; TRBD1 agrees at 7 bases. The CDR3 loop spans 14 amino acids. J gave up 4 bases and V 4 bases, and 6 bases lay outside the gene matches. The germline V gene encodes CDR1 SGHRS and CDR2 YFSETQ. Here the CDR3 reads CASSPNRGPDTQYF. The CDR3 nucleotides are TGCGCCAGCAGCCCCAACAGGGGCCCAGATACGCAGTATTTT.

The chain recombines TRBV6-5 with TRBJ1-4, with no clear D. The CDR3 spans 14 residues. From germline, CDR1 is MNHEY and CDR2 SVGAGI. Trimming stripped 5 bases from V and 3 bases from J, with 10 bases between. CDR3 in amino acids: CASSPRTANEKLFF. The CDR3 coding sequence is TGTGCCAGCAGTCCGCGGACGGCTAATGAAAAACTGTTTTTT.

This chain joins TRBV6-5 and TRBJ1-6, with 7 positions matching TRBD1. J was trimmed by 7 bases and V by 10 bases; bases with no gene match: 7. The CDR3 loop spans 13 amino acids. The V gene's germline CDR1 is MNHEY and CDR2 SVGAGI. The CDR3 loop is CATLRGLNSPLHF. CDR3 DNA sequence: TGTGCCACACTTAGGGGGCTCAATTCACCCCTCCACTTT.